Listed below are T cell receptor beta chains from one sample, sequenced in a study of blood T cell repertoires in COVID-19. Measured with immunoSEQ multiplex PCR; TCRdb has only the in-frame clones, and not every one. There are 180,000 or so clones in the sample; around four fifths occur only once, and approximately 4.4% lies in the top ten. What was sequenced was PBMCs or T cells enriched from blood (not recorded which). The receptors derive from a woman in her forties or fifties who had recovered from COVID-19. Each CDR3 is given without its conserved first and last residue. The order of the fields is V gene, J gene, CDR3 protein.

v_gene: TRBV2
j_gene: TRBJ1-6
CDR3aa: AGVIGGSPLH

v_gene: TRBV7-2
j_gene: TRBJ1-2
CDR3aa: ASIPGGGLNYGYT

v_gene: TRBV4-3
j_gene: TRBJ2-2
CDR3aa: ASSQNQPKLAGVGELF

v_gene: TRBV18
j_gene: TRBJ1-1
CDR3aa: ASSPQAGNTEAF

v_gene: TRBV12-3/TRBV12-4
j_gene: TRBJ1-3
CDR3aa: ASSFHGNTIY

v_gene: TRBV28
j_gene: TRBJ1-5
CDR3aa: ASSSGQTNQPQH

v_gene: TRBV4-2
j_gene: TRBJ2-3
CDR3aa: ASSPGEGGRYTDTQY

v_gene: TRBV3-1/TRBV3-2
j_gene: TRBJ1-2
CDR3aa: ASSQALGQGDNGYT

v_gene: TRBV14
j_gene: TRBJ1-4
CDR3aa: ASSQYTQSNEKLF

v_gene: TRBV5-1
j_gene: TRBJ1-3
CDR3aa: ASSSEGGRENTIY

v_gene: TRBV11-3
j_gene: TRBJ1-3
CDR3aa: ASSSPFGHSSGNTIY

v_gene: TRBV7-9
j_gene: TRBJ2-5
CDR3aa: ASSSGQGKFETQY

v_gene: TRBV30
j_gene: TRBJ1-2
CDR3aa: AWSVRQGRYGYT

v_gene: TRBV5-1
j_gene: TRBJ1-3
CDR3aa: ASSRAPDSDIGNTIY

v_gene: TRBV5-1
j_gene: TRBJ2-1
CDR3aa: ASSSLAGRVREQF

v_gene: TRBV4-1
j_gene: TRBJ1-6
CDR3aa: ASSQDPGVNSPLH

v_gene: TRBV30
j_gene: TRBJ2-1
CDR3aa: AWSDTLVSKQF

v_gene: TRBV5-1
j_gene: TRBJ1-2
CDR3aa: ASKVSGVTNYGYT

v_gene: TRBV15
j_gene: TRBJ2-5
CDR3aa: ATSRRNGNQETQY

v_gene: TRBV7-9
j_gene: TRBJ1-3
CDR3aa: ASSWGVRDTIY

v_gene: TRBV4-2
j_gene: TRBJ2-1
CDR3aa: ASSPGAQRGNNEQF

v_gene: TRBV19
j_gene: TRBJ2-2
CDR3aa: ASSIQANTGELF

v_gene: TRBV3-1/TRBV3-2
j_gene: TRBJ2-1
CDR3aa: ASSQATRKQF

v_gene: TRBV6-5
j_gene: TRBJ2-1
CDR3aa: ASSYPRAARAEQF

v_gene: TRBV9
j_gene: TRBJ2-2
CDR3aa: ASSVGAGTNTGELF

v_gene: TRBV25-1
j_gene: TRBJ2-2
CDR3aa: ASSLPSGQGSGELF

v_gene: TRBV7-9
j_gene: TRBJ2-3
CDR3aa: ASSLLSGTSSTQY

v_gene: TRBV5-1
j_gene: TRBJ2-5
CDR3aa: ASSSGKPRETQY

v_gene: TRBV5-6
j_gene: TRBJ1-6
CDR3aa: ASSLGQGFLDSPLH

v_gene: TRBV6-6
j_gene: TRBJ2-1
CDR3aa: ASSYDGVDEQF

v_gene: TRBV6-2/TRBV6-3
j_gene: TRBJ1-1
CDR3aa: ASSYGTGRVNTEAF

v_gene: TRBV28
j_gene: TRBJ1-1
CDR3aa: ATIQRGSGGNTEAF

v_gene: TRBV3-1/TRBV3-2
j_gene: TRBJ1-3
CDR3aa: ASSLRGLSGNTIY

v_gene: TRBV12-3/TRBV12-4
j_gene: TRBJ1-1
CDR3aa: ASSITRNTEAF

v_gene: TRBV2
j_gene: TRBJ2-3
CDR3aa: ASTGRWTGTDTQY

v_gene: TRBV29-1
j_gene: TRBJ1-5
CDR3aa: SVAQGPNQPQH

v_gene: TRBV9
j_gene: TRBJ1-3
CDR3aa: ASSVWGSSGNTIY

v_gene: TRBV7-9
j_gene: TRBJ1-4
CDR3aa: ASRPTGGRANEKLF

v_gene: TRBV2
j_gene: TRBJ1-5
CDR3aa: ASSPPRQGVYYQPQH

v_gene: TRBV18
j_gene: TRBJ1-3
CDR3aa: ASSPQDSPRNTIY